These 20 T cell receptor beta chains share one sample of origin, sequenced in a study of shared clonotypes between healthy human individuals. Only CD45RO-negative cells positively selected for CCR7 counted as naive CD8 cells, so terminally differentiated effector memory CD45RA+ cells were excluded. TCRdb's copy holds only in-frame clones and misses some; the assay was immunoSEQ multiplex PCR. The data hold millions of clones, with just over 90% observed a single time. What was sequenced was naive CD8+ T cells from PBMCs. The receptors stem from a man in his late teens or twenties in good health. Some clones in this sample may be carry-over from other donors' samples.

The V call is TRBV13, the J call TRBJ2-2, with D unclear. The germline gives CDR1 PRHDT, CDR2 FYEKMQ (reference sequence). The CDR3 is 11 residues long. The V end was cut by 4 bases, the J end by 6 bases, with 3 bases between. The CDR3 reads CASSWAGELFF. In DNA form, the CDR3 reads TGTGCCAGCAGCTGGGCCGGGGAGCTGTTTTTT.

The rearrangement joins TRBV28 to TRBJ2-7; D is tentatively TRBD1 or TRBD2 (5 bases each). Germline V lookup: CDR1 MDHEN, CDR2 SYDVKM. This CDR3 has 15 amino acids. Trimming cost V 3 bases and J 6 bases, with 18 bases left between them. The CDR3 DNA follows: TGTGCCAGCAGTTTGTTCGGGACCTCCCCCAGCGAGCAGTACTTC. Its translation: CASSLFGTSPSEQYF.

The rearrangement links TRBV28 to TRBJ2-3; 8 bases are a match to TRBD2. The trim removed 4 bases at V and 0 bases at J, leaving 21 bases unmatched. The CDR3 has 21 residues. The germline V gene encodes CDR1 MDHEN and CDR2 SYDVKM. In DNA form, the CDR3 reads TGTGCCAGCAGTTCCCCCCGGTCTCGGGAGGGAGCCGTCAGTAGCACAGATACGCAGTATTTT. Translated, it gives CASSSPRSREGAVSSTDTQYF.

The CDR3 sequence: CASSQAVAGASYEQYF. Written as DNA, the CDR3 is TGTGCCAGCAGCCAAGCGGTCGCGGGTGCTTCCTACGAGCAGTACTTC. This chain joins TRBV14 and TRBJ2-7, with D possibly TRBD2 on 5 matching bases. In germline, CDR1 is SGHDN, CDR2 FVKESK. V lost 1 base and J 1 base, leaving 14 bases between the germline ends. The CDR3 contains 16 residues.

The chain recombines TRBV28 with TRBJ1-5; TRBD1 might be the D (6 bases). The CDR3 consists of 15 residues. Trimming left V 6 bases short and J 4 bases short, with 16 bases between. Germline loops: CDR1 MDHEN, CDR2 SYDVKM. The CDR3 sequence is CASSLFRGFNQPQHF. The CDR3 DNA is TGTGCCAGCAGCCTGTTTAGGGGGTTTAATCAGCCCCAGCATTTT.

The chain is built from TRBV27 and TRBJ2-2, with a weak D call TRBD2 (5 bases). Between the trimmed V and J ends, which lost 5 bases and 4 bases, there was a span of 17 bases. Per the germline V gene, CDR1 is MNHEY and CDR2 is SMNVEV (reference sequence). The CDR3 loop spans 16 amino acids. CDR3 residues: CASSTLLGRVTGELFF. In DNA form, the CDR3 reads TGTGCCAGCAGTACGCTACTAGGGCGGGTCACCGGGGAGCTGTTTTTT.

The chain recombines TRBV15 with TRBJ2-5; D may correspond to TRBD1 or TRBD2 (6 bases each). The germline gives CDR1 LNHNV, CDR2 YYDKDF (reference sequence). The CDR3 runs 16 residues. The V end was cut by 1 base, the J end by 3 bases, with 15 bases between. CDR3 sequence: CATSRVPGAPEETQYF. For the CDR3, the DNA is TGTGCCACCAGCAGAGTACCGGGGGCGCCTGAAGAGACCCAGTACTTC. Looking up the rest from reference TRBV15 and TRBJ2-5 gives the full variable domain: DAMVIQNPRYQVTQFGKPVTLSCSQTLNHNVMYWYQQKSSQAPKLLFHYYDKDFNNEADTPDNFQSRRPNTSFCFLDIRSPGLGDTAMYLCATSRVPGAPEETQYFGPGTRLLVL.

V gene TRBV27 combines with J gene TRBJ1-1; unclear D gene. The CDR3 loop spans 14 amino acids. Germline CDR1 is MNHEY and CDR2 is SMNVEV (reference sequence). With 5 bases removed from V and 5 bases from J, the gap between germline ends came to 15 bases. The DNA for the CDR3 is TGTGCCAGCAGTGTTTCCTTGGGCAGAACTGAAGCTTTCTTT. Its translation is CASSVSLGRTEAFF.

Turning to this clone: This may stem from a read error, because a much larger clone lies one nucleotide away. The rearrangement joins TRBV14 to TRBJ2-7; 11 bases agree with TRBD2. V gave up 0 bases and J gave up 2 bases; unmatched junction bases: 0. The CDR3 extends over 15 amino acids. The germline gives CDR1 SGHDN, CDR2 FVKESK. In DNA form, the CDR3 reads TGTGCCAGCAGCCAAGAGACTAGCGGGACCTACGAGCAGTACTTC. Translated, it gives CASSQETSGTYEQYF.

With regard to this clone: This same CDR3 is encoded by further DNA sequences in the sample. The gene calls are TRBV28 and TRBJ2-7; D call uncertain. Germline V CDR1 and CDR2: MDHEN, SYDVKM. The CDR3 is 12 amino acids. The V gene lost 2 bases and the J gene lost 2 bases, with 4 bases spanning the gap. CDR3 region: CASSLVTYEQYF. The CDR3 bases are TGTGCCAGCAGTTTAGTCACCTACGAGCAGTACTTC. The full variable domain, with the rest looked up from reference TRBV28 and TRBJ2-7, is DVKVTQSSRYLVKRTGEKVFLECVQDMDHENMFWYRQDPGLGLRLIYFSYDVKMKEKGDIPEGYSVSREKKERFSLILESASTNQTSMYLCASSLVTYEQYFGPGTRLTVT.

V gene TRBV6-4 combines with J gene TRBJ2-7, with TRBD1 as a possible D gene (6 bases). With 6 bases removed from V and 6 bases from J, the gap between germline ends came to 27 bases. The germline CDR1 and CDR2 sequences are MRHNA and SNTAGT. This CDR3 is 17 amino acids long. The CDR3 sequence is CASSSPRSGAATGEQYF. The CDR3 region has the DNA TGTGCCAGCAGCTCCCCGAGGTCAGGGGCCGCCACGGGCGAGCAGTACTTC.

V is TRBV19 and J is TRBJ1-1; 7 bases fit TRBD1. Per germline, CDR1 LNHDA and CDR2 SQIVND (reference sequence). This CDR3 is 14 amino acids long. V dropped 5 bases and J dropped 5; count of bases not matched to a gene: 8. Here the CDR3 reads CASSFHRGETEAFF. The CDR3 region has the DNA TGTGCCAGTAGTTTCCACAGGGGAGAAACTGAAGCTTTCTTT.

This rearrangement joins TRBV5-6 to TRBJ2-5; D not resolved. The end of the DNA aligns better with TRBJ2-7, so the J call may be wrong. The CDR3 has 14 amino acids. CDR1 and CDR2 (germline): SGHDT, YYEEEE. The CDR3 region is CASSSGPSSYEQYF. CDR3 DNA: TGTGCCAGCAGCTCCGGGCCATCCTCCTACGAGCAGTACTTC.

V usage is TRBV28 and J usage is TRBJ1-1; 7 positions match TRBD1. This CDR3 spans 14 amino acids. Germline V gene sequence: CDR1 MDHEN, CDR2 SYDVKM. J lost 7 bases, V lost 3 bases, and 8 bases had no gene match. The CDR3: CASSLPRGAGEAFF. The CDR3 nucleotides read TGTGCCAGCAGTTTGCCCAGGGGGGCGGGTGAAGCTTTCTTT.

The chain carries TRBV27 and TRBJ2-2; maybe TRBD2 (5 bases). The CDR3 totals 15 residues. V shed 6 bases and J shed 3 bases, with 14 bases lying between them. Germline CDR1 MNHEY, CDR2 SMNVEV (reference sequence). Here the CDR3 DNA reads TGTGCCAGCAGGCCACTAGATCGCGACACCGGGGAGCTGTTTTTT. Amino acids: CASRPLDRDTGELFF.

The rearrangement links TRBV6-1 to TRBJ2-7; 9 bases map to TRBD2. Trimming at V came to 1 base and at J to 4 bases, leaving 14 bases not matched to a gene. The CDR3 length is 18 residues. Germline V gives CDR1 MNHNS, CDR2 SASEGT. The DNA for the CDR3 is TGTGCCAGCAGTGAAGGCCCGCGGGTGGCGGGAGGGTCTTACGAGCAGTACTTC. Translated: CASSEGPRVAGGSYEQYF.

The chain employs TRBV6-1 and TRBJ1-1; D unresolved. Deletions cut 3 bases from V and 0 bases from J, with 8 bases between. The CDR3 contains 14 residues. Per the germline V gene, CDR1 is MNHNS and CDR2 is SASEGT. CDR3: CASSDRTMNTEAFF. The CDR3, as DNA: TGTGCCAGCAGTGACAGGACCATGAACACTGAAGCTTTCTTT.

V is TRBV29-1 and J is TRBJ2-7; 7 nucleotides line up with TRBD1. Losses at the gene ends were 8 bases for V and 6 bases for J; bases not matched to a gene: 10. Germline V CDR1 and CDR2: SQVTM, ANQGSEA. The CDR3 runs 12 residues. CDR3 DNA sequence: TGCAGCTGTGAGACAGGGACGCGCGAGCAGTACTTC. This codes for CSCETGTREQYF.

The chain joins TRBV18 to TRBJ1-1; 9 bases are shared with TRBD1. This CDR3 is 16 amino acids long. Germline CDR1 and CDR2: KGHSH and LQKENI. J lost 6 bases, V lost 0 bases, and 8 bases had no gene match. This CDR3 reads CASSPPDRGIIPEAFF. The CDR3 DNA follows: TGTGCCAGCTCACCACCCGACAGGGGGATTATCCCTGAAGCTTTCTTT.

J is TRBJ2-2 and V is TRBV19; 10 bases match TRBD1. Trimming at V came to 7 bases and at J to 2 bases, leaving 10 bases not matched to a gene. The CDR3 has 17 residues. Per the germline V gene, CDR1 is LNHDA and CDR2 is SQIVND (reference sequence). Here the CDR3 reads CASTSRRDRGNTGELFF. The CDR3 DNA follows: TGTGCCAGTACCTCCCGCCGGGACAGGGGTAACACCGGGGAGCTGTTTTTT.